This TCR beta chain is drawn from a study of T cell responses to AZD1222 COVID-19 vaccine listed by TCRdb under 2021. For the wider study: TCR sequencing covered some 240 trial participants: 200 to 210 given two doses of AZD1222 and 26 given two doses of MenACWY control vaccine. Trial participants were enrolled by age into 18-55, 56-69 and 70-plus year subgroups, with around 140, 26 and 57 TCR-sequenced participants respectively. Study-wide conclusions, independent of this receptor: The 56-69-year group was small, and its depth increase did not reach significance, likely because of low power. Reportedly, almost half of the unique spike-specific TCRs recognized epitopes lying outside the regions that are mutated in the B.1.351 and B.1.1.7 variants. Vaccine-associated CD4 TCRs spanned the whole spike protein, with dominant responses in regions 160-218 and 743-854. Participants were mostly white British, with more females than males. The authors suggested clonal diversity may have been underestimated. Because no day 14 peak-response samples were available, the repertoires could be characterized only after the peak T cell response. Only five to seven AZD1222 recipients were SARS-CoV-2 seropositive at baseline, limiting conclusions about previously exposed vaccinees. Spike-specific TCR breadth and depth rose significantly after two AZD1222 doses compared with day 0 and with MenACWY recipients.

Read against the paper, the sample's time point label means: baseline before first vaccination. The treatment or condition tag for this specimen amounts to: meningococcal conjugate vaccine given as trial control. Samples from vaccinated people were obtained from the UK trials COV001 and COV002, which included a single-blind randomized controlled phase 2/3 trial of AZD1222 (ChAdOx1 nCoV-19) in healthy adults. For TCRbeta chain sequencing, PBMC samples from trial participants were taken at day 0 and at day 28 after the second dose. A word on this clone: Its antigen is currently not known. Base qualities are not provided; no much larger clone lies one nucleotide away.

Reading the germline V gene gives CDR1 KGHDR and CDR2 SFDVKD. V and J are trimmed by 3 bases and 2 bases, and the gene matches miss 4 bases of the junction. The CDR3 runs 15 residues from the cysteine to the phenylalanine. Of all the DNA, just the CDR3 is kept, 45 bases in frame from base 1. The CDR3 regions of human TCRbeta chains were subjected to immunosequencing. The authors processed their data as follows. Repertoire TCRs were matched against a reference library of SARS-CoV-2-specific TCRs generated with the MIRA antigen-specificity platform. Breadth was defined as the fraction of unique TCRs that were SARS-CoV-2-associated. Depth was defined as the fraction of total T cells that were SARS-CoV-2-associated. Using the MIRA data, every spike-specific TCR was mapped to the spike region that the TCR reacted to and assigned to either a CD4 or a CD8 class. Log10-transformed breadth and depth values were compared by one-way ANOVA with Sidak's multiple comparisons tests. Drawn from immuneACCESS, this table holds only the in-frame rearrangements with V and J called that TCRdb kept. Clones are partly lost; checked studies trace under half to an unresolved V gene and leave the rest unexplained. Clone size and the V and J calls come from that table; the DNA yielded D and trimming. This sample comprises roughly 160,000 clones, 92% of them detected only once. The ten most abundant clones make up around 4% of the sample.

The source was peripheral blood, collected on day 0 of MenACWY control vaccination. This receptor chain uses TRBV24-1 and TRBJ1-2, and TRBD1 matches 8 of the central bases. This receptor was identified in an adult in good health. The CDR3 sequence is CATSDPRQGNYGYTF. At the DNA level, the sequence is TGTGCCACCAGTGATCCGCGACAGGGGAACTATGGCTACACCTTC.